This TCR beta chain was identified during a study of patients and donors after allogeneic stem cell transplantation. This CDR3 contains 12 residues. The V and J ends lost 7 bases and 6 bases, in that order; junction bases with no gene match: 7. From germline, CDR1 is SQVTM and CDR2 ANQGSEA. Via MiXCR, TCRdb re-called the RT-PCR reads, giving one row per CDR3 protein. The top ten hold 6% to 8% of the sample, which has 400,000 to 500,000 distinct CDR3 sequences, more than 15% seen once. The V and J genes are TRBV29-1 and TRBJ2-7, with TRBD2 matching 9 bases. The receptor comes from a human donor who was either an allogeneic HSCT recipient or a stem cell or donor lymphocyte infusion donor (not recorded which). It is not recorded whose cells these are; they may come from a transplant donor. The sequenced sample was blood, either unsorted or a sorted T cell fraction (not recorded which). DNA for the CDR3: TGCAGCGCCCCGGGACTAGCAGGCGAGCAGTACTTC. Amino acid sequence: CSAPGLAGEQYF.